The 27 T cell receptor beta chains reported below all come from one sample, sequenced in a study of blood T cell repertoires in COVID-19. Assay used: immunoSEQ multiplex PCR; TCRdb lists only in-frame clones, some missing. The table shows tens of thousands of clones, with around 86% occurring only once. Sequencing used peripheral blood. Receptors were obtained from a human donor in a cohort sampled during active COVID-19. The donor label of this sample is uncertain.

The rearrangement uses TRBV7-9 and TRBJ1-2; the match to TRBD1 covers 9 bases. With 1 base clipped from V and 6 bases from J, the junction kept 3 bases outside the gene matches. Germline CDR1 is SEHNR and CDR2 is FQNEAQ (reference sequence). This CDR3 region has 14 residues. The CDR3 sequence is CASSLGQGVHGYTF. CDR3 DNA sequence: TGTGCCAGCAGCTTAGGACAGGGGGTACATGGCTACACCTTC.

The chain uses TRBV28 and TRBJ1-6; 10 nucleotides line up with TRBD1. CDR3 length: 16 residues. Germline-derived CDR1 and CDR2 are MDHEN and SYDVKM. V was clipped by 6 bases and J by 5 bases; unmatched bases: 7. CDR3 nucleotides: TGTGCCAGCAGCCCGGGACAGGGGATAAATAATTCACCCCTCCACTTT. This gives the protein CASSPGQGINNSPLHF.

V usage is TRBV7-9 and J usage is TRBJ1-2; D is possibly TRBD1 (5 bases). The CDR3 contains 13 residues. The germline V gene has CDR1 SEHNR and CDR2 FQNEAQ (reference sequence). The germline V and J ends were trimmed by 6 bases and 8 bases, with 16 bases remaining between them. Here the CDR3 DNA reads TGTGCCAGCAGTCAGGAACAGGTTAGCGGCTACACCTTC. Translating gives CASSQEQVSGYTF.

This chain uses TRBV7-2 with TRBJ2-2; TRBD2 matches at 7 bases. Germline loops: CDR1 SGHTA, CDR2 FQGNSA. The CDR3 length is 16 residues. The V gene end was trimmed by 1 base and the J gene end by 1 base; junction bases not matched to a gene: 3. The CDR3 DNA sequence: TGTGCCAGCAGCTTAGGCGGCGGGAGGAACACCGGGGAGCTGTTTTTT. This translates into CASSLGGGRNTGELFF.

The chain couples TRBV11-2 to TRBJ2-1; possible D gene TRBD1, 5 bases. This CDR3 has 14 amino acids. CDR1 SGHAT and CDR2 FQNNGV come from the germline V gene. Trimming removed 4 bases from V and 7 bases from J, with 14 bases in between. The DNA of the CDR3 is TGTGCCAGCAGCTCCTGGGGCAACCCTAATGAGCAGTTCTTC. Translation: CASSSWGNPNEQFF.

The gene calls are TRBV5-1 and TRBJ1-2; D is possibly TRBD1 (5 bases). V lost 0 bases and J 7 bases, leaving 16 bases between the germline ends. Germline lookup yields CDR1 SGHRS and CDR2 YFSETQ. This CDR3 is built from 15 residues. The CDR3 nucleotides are TGCGCCAGCAGCTTGGACGTCGGATTTCAGGGTGGCTACACCTTC. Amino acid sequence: CASSLDVGFQGGYTF.

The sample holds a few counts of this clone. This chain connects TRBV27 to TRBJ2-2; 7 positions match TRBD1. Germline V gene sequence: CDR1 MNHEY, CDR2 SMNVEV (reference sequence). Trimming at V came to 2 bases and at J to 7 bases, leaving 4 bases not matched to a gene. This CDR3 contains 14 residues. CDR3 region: CASSLRGRDGELFF. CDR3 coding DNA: TGTGCCAGCAGTTTAAGGGGGCGCGACGGGGAGCTGTTTTTT.

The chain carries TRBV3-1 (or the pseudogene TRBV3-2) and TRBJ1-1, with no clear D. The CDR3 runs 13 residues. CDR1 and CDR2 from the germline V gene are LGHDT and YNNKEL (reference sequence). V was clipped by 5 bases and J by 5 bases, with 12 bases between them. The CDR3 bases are TGTGCCAGCAGCTTCATACGGGGTACTGAAGCTTTCTTT. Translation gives CASSFIRGTEAFF.

CDR3 amino acids: CASSEGRRLSGTEAFF. In DNA, the CDR3 is TGTGCCAGCAGTGAAGGACGAAGACTTTCCGGCACTGAAGCTTTCTTT. J is TRBJ1-1 and V is TRBV2; no clear D gene. Germline CDR1 and CDR2: SNHLY and FYNNEI. The length of the CDR3 is 16 residues. The V end was cut by 1 base, the J end by 4 bases, with 16 bases between.

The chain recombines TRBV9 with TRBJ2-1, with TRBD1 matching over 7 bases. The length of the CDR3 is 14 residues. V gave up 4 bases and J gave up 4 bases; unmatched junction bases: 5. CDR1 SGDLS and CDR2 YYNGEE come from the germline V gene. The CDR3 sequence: CASSPGQRYNEQFF. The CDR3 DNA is TGTGCCAGCAGCCCGGGACAGAGATACAATGAGCAGTTCTTC.

The CDR3 loop reads CASSYSGGTLYGYTF. The CDR3 DNA reads as TGTGCCAGCAGTTACTCCGGGGGTACTCTCTATGGCTACACCTTC. This chain uses TRBV6-6 with TRBJ1-2; a weak D match, TRBD1 (5 bases). This CDR3 is built from 15 residues. The germline V gene encodes CDR1 MNHNY and CDR2 SVGAGI (reference sequence). Trimming stripped 0 bases from V and 4 bases from J, with 12 bases between.

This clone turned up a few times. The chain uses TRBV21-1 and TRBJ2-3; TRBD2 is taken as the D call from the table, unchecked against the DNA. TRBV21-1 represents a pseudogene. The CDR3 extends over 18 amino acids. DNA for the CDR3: TGTGCCAGCAGCGGGGGGGCCGGGGAGACCACTAGCACAGATACGCAGTATTTT. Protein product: CASSGGAGETTSTDTQYF.

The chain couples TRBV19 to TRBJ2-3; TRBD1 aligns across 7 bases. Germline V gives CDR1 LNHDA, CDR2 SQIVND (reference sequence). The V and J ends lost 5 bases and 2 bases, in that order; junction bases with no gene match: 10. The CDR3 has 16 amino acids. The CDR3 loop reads CASSHSGTVLTDTQYF. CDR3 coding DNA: TGTGCCAGTAGTCACTCCGGGACAGTACTCACAGATACGCAGTATTTT.

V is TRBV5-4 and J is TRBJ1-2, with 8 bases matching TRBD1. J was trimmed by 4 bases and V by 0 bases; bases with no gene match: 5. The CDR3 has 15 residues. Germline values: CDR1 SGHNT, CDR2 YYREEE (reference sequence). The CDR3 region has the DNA TGTGCCAGCAGCTTGGCCGGGACAGGAACCTATGGCTACACCTTC. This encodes CASSLAGTGTYGYTF.

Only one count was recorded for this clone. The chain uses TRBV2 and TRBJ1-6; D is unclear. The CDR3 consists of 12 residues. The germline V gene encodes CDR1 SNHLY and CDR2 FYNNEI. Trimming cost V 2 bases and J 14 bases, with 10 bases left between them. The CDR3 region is CASSELDRALHF. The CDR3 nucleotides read TGTGCCAGCAGTGAACTGGATCGGGCCCTCCACTTT.

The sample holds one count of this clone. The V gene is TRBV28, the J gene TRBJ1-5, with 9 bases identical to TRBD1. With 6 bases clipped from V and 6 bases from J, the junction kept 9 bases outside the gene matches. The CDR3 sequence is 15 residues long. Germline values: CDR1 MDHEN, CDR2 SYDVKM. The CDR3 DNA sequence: TGTGCCAGCAGCCTGGACAGGGGTATCCGTCAGCCCCAGCATTTT. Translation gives CASSLDRGIRQPQHF.

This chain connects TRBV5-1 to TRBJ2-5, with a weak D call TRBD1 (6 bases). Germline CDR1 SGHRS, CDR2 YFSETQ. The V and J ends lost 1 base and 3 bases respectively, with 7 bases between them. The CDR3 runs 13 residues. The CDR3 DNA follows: TGCGCCAGCAGCTTGTCAGGGGAAGAGACCCAGTACTTC. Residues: CASSLSGEETQYF.

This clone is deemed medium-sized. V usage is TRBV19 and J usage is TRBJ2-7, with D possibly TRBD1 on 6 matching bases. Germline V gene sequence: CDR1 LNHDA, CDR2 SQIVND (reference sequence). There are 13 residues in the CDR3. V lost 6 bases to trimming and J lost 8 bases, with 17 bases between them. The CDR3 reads CASSLGQAGKQYF. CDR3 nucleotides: TGTGCCAGTAGCCTGGGACAAGCTGGGAAGCAGTACTTC.

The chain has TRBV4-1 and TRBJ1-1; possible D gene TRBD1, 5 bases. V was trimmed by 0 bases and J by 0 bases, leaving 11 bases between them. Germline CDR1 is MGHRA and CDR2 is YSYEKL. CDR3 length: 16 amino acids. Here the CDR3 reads CASSQDGDRLNTEAFF. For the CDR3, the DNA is TGCGCCAGCAGCCAAGATGGTGACAGATTGAACACTGAAGCTTTCTTT.

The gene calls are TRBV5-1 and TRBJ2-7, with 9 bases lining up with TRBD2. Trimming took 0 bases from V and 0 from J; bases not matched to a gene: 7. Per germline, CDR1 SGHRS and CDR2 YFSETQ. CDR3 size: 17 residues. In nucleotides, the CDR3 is TGCGCCAGCAGCTTGGCGGCTAGCGGGGCGAACTCCTACGAGCAGTACTTC. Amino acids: CASSLAASGANSYEQYF.

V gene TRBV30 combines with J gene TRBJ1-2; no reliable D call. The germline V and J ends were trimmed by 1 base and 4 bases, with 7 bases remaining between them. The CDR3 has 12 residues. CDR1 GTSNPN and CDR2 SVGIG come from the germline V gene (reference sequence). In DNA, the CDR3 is TGTGCCTGGAGTGACAGACCCTATGGCTACACCTTC. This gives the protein CAWSDRPYGYTF. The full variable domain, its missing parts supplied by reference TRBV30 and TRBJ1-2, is SQTIHQWPATLVQPVGSPLSLECTVEGTSNPNLYWYRQAAGRGLQLLFYSVGIGQISSEVPQNLSASRPQDRQFILSSKKLLLSDSGFYLCAWSDRPYGYTFGSGTRLTVV.

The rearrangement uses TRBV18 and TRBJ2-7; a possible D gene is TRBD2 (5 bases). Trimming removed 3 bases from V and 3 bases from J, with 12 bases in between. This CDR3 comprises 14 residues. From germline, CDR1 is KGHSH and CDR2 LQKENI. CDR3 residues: CASSPTDDYYEQYF. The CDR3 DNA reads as TGTGCCAGCTCACCTACTGACGACTACTACGAGCAGTACTTC.

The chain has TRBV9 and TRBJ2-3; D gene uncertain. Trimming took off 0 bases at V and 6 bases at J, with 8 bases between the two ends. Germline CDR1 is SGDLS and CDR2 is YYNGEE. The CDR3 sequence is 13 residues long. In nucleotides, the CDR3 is TGTGCCAGCAGCGTAGTCGACGGGGATACGCAGTATTTT. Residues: CASSVVDGDTQYF.

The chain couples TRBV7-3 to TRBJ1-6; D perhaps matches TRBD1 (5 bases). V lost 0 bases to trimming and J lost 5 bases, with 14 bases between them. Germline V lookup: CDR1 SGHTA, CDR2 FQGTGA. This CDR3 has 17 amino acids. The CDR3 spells CASSLTSGTRNNSPLHF. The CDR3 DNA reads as TGTGCCAGCAGCTTAACCTCCGGGACTCGCAATAATTCACCCCTCCACTTT.

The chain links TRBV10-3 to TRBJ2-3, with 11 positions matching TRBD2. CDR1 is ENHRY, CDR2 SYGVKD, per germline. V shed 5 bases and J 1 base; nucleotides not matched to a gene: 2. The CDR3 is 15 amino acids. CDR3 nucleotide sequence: TGTGCCATCAGTCCGGGACTAGCGGGCACAGATACGCAGTATTTT. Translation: CAISPGLAGTDTQYF.

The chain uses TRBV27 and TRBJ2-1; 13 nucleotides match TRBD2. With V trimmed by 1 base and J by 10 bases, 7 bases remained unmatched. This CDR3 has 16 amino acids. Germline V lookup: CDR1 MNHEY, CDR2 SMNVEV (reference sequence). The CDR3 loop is CASSLYGLAGAREQFF. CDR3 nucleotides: TGTGCCAGCAGTTTATACGGACTAGCGGGGGCGAGGGAGCAGTTCTTC.

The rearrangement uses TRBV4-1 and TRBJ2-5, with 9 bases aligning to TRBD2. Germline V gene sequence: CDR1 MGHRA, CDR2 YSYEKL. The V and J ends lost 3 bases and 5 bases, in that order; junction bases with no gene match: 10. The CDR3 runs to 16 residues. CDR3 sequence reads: CASSQDLGLALETQYF. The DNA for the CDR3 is TGCGCCAGCAGCCAGGACCTGGGACTAGCTCTGGAGACCCAGTACTTC.